The rows below give T cell receptor beta chains drawn from one sample of a study of shared clonotypes between healthy human individuals. Sequenced by immunoSEQ multiplex PCR; TCRdb stores in-frame clones only, minus some. The top ten clones hold over 1.5% of a sample with roughly 2.1 million clones, about 93% of them seen once. The sample comprised naive CD8+ T cells from PBMCs. These receptors came from a man aged 18 to 29 in good health. Some clones in this sample may be carry-over from other donors' samples. CDR3s include the opening cysteine and the closing phenylalanine or tryptophan. D genes are given only for firm matches. Expanded clones get a size class; other rows say once, few or many, or leave the size out.

V gene	clone size	D gene	J gene	CDR3 DNA	CDR3 protein
TRBV11-1	.	.	TRBJ2-3	TGTGCCAGCAGCTCGAGCCATCGCACAGATACGCAGTATTTT	CASSSSHRTDTQYF
TRBV28	.	TRBD1	TRBJ2-1	TGTGCCAGCAGTTCGGGACAGCTTAATGAGCAGTTCTTC	CASSSGQLNEQFF
TRBV9	.	.	TRBJ1-2	TGTGCCAGCAGCGTAGGCCAGAACTATGGCTACACCTTC	CASSVGQNYGYTF
TRBV9	.	.	TRBJ2-1	TGTGCCAGCAGCGTAGGGGACCATGAGCAGTTCTTC	CASSVGDHEQFF
TRBV9	.	TRBD1	TRBJ1-5	TGTGCCAGCAGCCCTACAGGGGCGAGCAATCAGCCCCAGCATTTT	CASSPTGASNQPQHF
TRBV5-4	.	.	TRBJ2-1	TGTGCCAGCACCCAGGGGGGTGGCGATGAGCAGTTCTTC	CASTQGGGDEQFF
TRBV7-9	.	TRBD1	TRBJ2-7	TGTGCCAGCAGCCCGGCCTTGGGACAGGCGACCTACGAGCAGTACTTC	CASSPALGQATYEQYF
TRBV27	.	TRBD2	TRBJ2-1	TGTGCCAGCAGTCAATTATCGCTAGCGGGAGGGCCGGGGTCCTACAATGAGCAGTTCTTC	CASSQLSLAGGPGSYNEQFF
TRBV28	.	.	TRBJ2-7	TGTGCCAGCAGTTTCGGCCGAGGAACCTACGAGCAGTACTTC	CASSFGRGTYEQYF
TRBV13	.	.	TRBJ2-3	TGTGCCAGCAGCGAGAGGAAGGACGGTACTAGCACAGATACGCAGTATTTT	CASSERKDGTSTDTQYF
TRBV15	.	.	TRBJ2-3	TGTGCCACCAGCAGAGATAAGGCGGGTAGCACAGATACGCAGTATTTT	CATSRDKAGSTDTQYF
TRBV5-6	.	.	TRBJ1-1	TGTGCCAGCAGCTTGGGAGGGCTCGAAGCTTTCTTT	CASSLGGLEAFF
TRBV2	once	TRBD1	TRBJ2-6	TGTGCCAGCGGGATCTATACAAAGGTGGGACAGGGGGCGCAAGGGGCCAACGTCCTGACTTTC	CASGIYTKVGQGAQGANVLTF
TRBV18	.	TRBD1	TRBJ2-1	TGTGCCAGCTCACCACTGTCCGGACAGGGGTTTGGACCAGGTGAGCAGTTCTTC	CASSPLSGQGFGPGEQFF
TRBV25-1	.	.	TRBJ1-1	TGTGCCAGCTCGGTTAATATGAACACTGAAGCTTTCTTT	CASSVNMNTEAFF
TRBV7-3	.	.	TRBJ2-1	TGTGCCAGCAGCCCAACCCTATCTGTCAGCTCCTACAATGAGCAGTTCTTC	CASSPTLSVSSYNEQFF
TRBV29-1	.	.	TRBJ2-1	TGCAGCGTTGAAGAGGGAAGACGGAGCGGAGCCTACAATGAGCAGTTCTTC	CSVEEGRRSGAYNEQFF
TRBV14	.	TRBD1	TRBJ2-7	TGTGCCAGCAGCCCAACGGACAGGGGGTGGAACTACGAGCAGTACTTC	CASSPTDRGWNYEQYF
TRBV28	.	TRBD1	TRBJ2-1	TGTGCCAGCAGTCCCGGGACAGGACCTCCCTACAATGAGCAGTTCTTC	CASSPGTGPPYNEQFF
TRBV7-3	.	TRBD2	TRBJ2-1	TGTGCCAGCAGCCTACTAGCGGGAGGTGGGAATGAGCAGTTCTTC	CASSLLAGGGNEQFF
TRBV2	.	TRBD2	TRBJ2-2	TGTGCCAGAGGGGGGATAGCGGGACAGAACACCGGGGAGCTGTTTTTT	CARGGIAGQNTGELFF
TRBV7-8	.	TRBD2	TRBJ2-7	TGTGCCAGCAGCCCACGGACTAGCGGCATCTACGAGCAGTACTTC	CASSPRTSGIYEQYF
TRBV11-2	.	.	TRBJ1-1	TGTGCCAGCAGCTTTGGGAGTGGCACTGAAGCTTTCTTT	CASSFGSGTEAFF
TRBV11-2	once	.	TRBJ1-1	TGTGCCAGCAGCCCCACTATCTTTTTATCTTTGAACACTGAAGCTTTCTTT	CASSPTIFLSLNTEAFF
TRBV15	.	.	TRBJ1-4	TGTGCCACCAGTCAGGGATACAATGAAAAACTGTTTTTT	CATSQGYNEKLFF
TRBV11-2	.	.	TRBJ1-1	TGTGCCAGCAGCTTAGGGGGGTCGAATGAAGCTTTCTTT	CASSLGGSNEAFF
TRBV9	.	.	TRBJ2-7	TGTGCCAGCAGCCCCCCCTCTCCCGAGCAGTACTTC	CASSPPSPEQYF
TRBV7-9	.	TRBD2	TRBJ2-3	TGTGCCAGCAGCGAGGGACTAAGCGCCCTGGATACGCAGTATTTT	CASSEGLSALDTQYF
TRBV12-5	.	.	TRBJ2-5	TGTGCTAGTGGACGAACCGGGACGGCCGGGGAGACCCAGTACTTC	CASGRTGTAGETQYF
TRBV19	.	TRBD1	TRBJ1-2	TGTGCCAGTAGAACCTGGGAACGGACAGGGTATCAGGGCTACACCTTC	CASRTWERTGYQGYTF
TRBV5-8	.	TRBD1	TRBJ1-2	TGTGCCAGCAGCACCACGGACAGGGGAGGTCACTATGGCTACACCTTC	CASSTTDRGGHYGYTF
TRBV7-3	.	.	TRBJ2-1	TGTGCCAGCAGCTTAGGGGTGGGAGTGTCCTACAATGAGCAGTTCTTC	CASSLGVGVSYNEQFF
TRBV6-6	.	.	TRBJ1-3	TGTGCCAGCAGTGGACAATCTGGAAACACCATATATTTT	CASSGQSGNTIYF
TRBV7-9	.	.	TRBJ2-5	TGTGCCAGCAGCCCCTACAGGGTCCAAGAGACCCAGTACTTC	CASSPYRVQETQYF
TRBV7-9	.	TRBD2	TRBJ2-7	TGTGCCAGCAGCCCCCCCCCTAGCGGGCCAACCTACGAGCAGTACTTC	CASSPPPSGPTYEQYF
TRBV19	.	.	TRBJ2-5	TGTGCCGGAACAGGGTCCCTCCGAACCCAGTACTTC	CAGTGSLRTQYF
TRBV28	.	.	TRBJ2-4	TGTGCCAGCAGGATCGGTGAAAACATTCAGTACTTC	CASRIGENIQYF
TRBV4-1	.	TRBD2	TRBJ2-2	TGCGCCAGCAGCGTGAGGACTAGCGGGGCGAACACCGGGGAGCTGTTTTTT	CASSVRTSGANTGELFF
TRBV7-3	.	.	TRBJ2-1	TGTGCCAGCAGCCCTTTTGGGAGCTCCTACAATGAGCAGTTCTTC	CASSPFGSSYNEQFF
TRBV30	.	.	TRBJ2-7	TGTGCCTGGAGTTCCAGCTACGAGCAGTACTTC	CAWSSSYEQYF
TRBV7-9	once	.	TRBJ2-7	TGTGCCAGCAGCTCGAGGACGTACGAGCAGTACTTC	CASSSRTYEQYF